This TCR beta chain derives from a study of cytomegalovirus exposure and HLA in healthy donors. Points from the study as a whole: Later work associated more than 15,000 TCR beta sequences with HLA alleles at 0.05 false discovery rate. In a later analysis, productive TCRs from donors in an Asian-associated ancestry cluster reportedly carried fewer N-insertions than the cohort mean. Sequencing depth roughly uniform across donors was assumed in presence/absence analyses. In a later analysis, TCR beta V- and J-gene trimming showed a link to a missense DCLRE1C variant.

Concerning this clone: Its antigen remains unidentified.

Both 60 Vbeta primers and 13 Jbeta primers went into the PCR. Some clones are missing from TCRdb's copy, which holds only in-frame ones; the method was immunoSEQ multiplex PCR. The data hold approximately 130,000 clones, with over 60% observed a single time. Trimming removed 5 bases from V and 6 bases from J, with 20 bases in between. Germline lookup yields CDR1 SGHTS and CDR2 YDEGEE. CDR3 length equals 16 residues. The origin of this receptor is a human donor in good health. The chain employs TRBV5-8 and TRBJ2-2; TRBD2 is a possible D gene (5 bases). The source material was PBMCs. This chain's CDR3 is CASSIKRRPLAGELFF. The DNA for the CDR3 is TGTGCCAGCAGTATAAAGAGGAGGCCCTTGGCCGGGGAGCTGTTTTTT.